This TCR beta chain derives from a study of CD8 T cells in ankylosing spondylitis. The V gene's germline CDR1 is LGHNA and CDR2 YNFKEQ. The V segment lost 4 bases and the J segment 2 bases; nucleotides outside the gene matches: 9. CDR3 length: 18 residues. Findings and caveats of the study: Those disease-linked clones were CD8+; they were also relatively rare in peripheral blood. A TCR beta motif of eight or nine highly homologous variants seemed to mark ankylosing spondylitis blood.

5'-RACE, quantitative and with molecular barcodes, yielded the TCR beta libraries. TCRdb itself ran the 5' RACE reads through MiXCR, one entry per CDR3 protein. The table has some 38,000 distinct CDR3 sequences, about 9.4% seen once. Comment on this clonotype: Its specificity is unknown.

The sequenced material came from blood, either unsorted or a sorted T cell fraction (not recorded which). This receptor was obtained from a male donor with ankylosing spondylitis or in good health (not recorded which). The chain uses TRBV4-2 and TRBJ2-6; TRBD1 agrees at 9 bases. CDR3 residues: CASSRTGTGWTGANVLTF. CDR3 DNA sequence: TGTGCCAGCAGCCGGACCGGGACAGGGTGGACTGGGGCCAACGTCCTGACTTTC.